The source of this T cell receptor (beta chain) is a study of blood T cells in healthy people across ages. This clonotype has a handful of counts. Through a sample-barcoded 5' primer and a J-beta primer mix, a second PCR was run for about 6 to 12 cycles. Using its own MiXCR run on the 5' RACE reads, TCRdb lists one record per CDR3 protein. This sample carries around 1,800,000 distinct CDR3 sequences, about 39% of them seen once, and the ten largest clones take around 23%. Sequenced sample: blood. This sequence was found in a human donor in good health.

The CDR3 here is CSAKRGSTDTQYF. For the CDR3, the DNA is TGCAGTGCTAAGCGGGGCTCCACAGATACGCAGTATTTT. The chain carries TRBV20-1 and TRBJ2-3, with TRBD2 matching over 7 bases. The CDR3 covers 13 residues. The germline gives CDR1 DFQATT, CDR2 SNEGSKA (reference sequence). The trim removed 4 bases at V and 2 bases at J, leaving 3 bases unmatched.